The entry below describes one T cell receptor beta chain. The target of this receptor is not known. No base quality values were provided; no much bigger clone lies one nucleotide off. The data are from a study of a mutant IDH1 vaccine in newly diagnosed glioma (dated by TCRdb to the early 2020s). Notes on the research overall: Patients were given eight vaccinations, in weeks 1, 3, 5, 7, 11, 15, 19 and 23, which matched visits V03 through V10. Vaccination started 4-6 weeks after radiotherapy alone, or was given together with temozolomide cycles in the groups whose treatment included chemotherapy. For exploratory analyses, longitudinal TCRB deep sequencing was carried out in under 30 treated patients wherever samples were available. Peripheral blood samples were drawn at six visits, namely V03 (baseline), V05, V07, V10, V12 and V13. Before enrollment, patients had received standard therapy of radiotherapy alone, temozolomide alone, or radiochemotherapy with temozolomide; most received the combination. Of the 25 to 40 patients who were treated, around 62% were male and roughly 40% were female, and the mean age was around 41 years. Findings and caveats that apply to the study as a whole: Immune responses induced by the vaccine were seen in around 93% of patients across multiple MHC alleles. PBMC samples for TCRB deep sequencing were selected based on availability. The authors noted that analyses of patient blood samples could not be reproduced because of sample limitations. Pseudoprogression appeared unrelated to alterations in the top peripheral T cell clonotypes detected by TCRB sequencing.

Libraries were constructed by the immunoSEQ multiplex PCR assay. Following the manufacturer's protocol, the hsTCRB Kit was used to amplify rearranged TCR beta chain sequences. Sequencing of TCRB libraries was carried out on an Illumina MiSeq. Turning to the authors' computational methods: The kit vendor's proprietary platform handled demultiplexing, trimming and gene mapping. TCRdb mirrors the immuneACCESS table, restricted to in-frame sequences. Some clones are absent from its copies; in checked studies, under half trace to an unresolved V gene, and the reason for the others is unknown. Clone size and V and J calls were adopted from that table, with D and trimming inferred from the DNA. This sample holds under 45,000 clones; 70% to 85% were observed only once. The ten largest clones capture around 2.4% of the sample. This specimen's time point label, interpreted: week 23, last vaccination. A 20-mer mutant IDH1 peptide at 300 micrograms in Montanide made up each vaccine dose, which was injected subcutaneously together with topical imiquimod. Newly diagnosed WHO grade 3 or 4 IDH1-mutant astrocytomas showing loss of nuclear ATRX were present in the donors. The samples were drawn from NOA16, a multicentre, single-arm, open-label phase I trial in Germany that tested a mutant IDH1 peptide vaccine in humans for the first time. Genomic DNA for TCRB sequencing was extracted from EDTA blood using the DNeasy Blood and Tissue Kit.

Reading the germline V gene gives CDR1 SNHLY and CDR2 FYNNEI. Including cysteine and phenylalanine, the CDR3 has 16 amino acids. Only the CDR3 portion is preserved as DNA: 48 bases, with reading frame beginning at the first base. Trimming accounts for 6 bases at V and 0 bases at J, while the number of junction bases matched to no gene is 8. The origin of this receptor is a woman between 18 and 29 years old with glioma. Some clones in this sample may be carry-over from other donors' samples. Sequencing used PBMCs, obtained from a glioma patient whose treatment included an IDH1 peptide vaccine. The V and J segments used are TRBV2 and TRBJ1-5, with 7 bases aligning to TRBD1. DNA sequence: TGTGCCAGCAGCGAACAGGGACAGTTTAGCAATCAGCCCCAGCATTTT. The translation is CASSEQGQFSNQPQHF.